The 9 T cell receptor beta chains presented below share a single source sample, sequenced in a study of shared clonotypes between healthy human individuals. The method was immunoSEQ multiplex PCR; TCRdb's version includes in-frame clones alone and lacks a portion of them. The table records about 2,200,000 clones, 85% to 95% of them present only once. Naive CD8 cells were CD45RO-negative, positively selected for CCR7, excluding terminally differentiated effector memory CD45RA+ cells. Sequencing was performed on naive CD8+ T cells from PBMCs. Receptors originate from a man between 18 and 29 years old in good health. Some clones in this sample may be carry-over from other donors' samples.

Note on this clone: One junction end does not reproduce the germline sequence, and a read error may be involved. The chain has TRBV27 and TRBJ1-2; D unclear. CDR3 length: 11 amino acids. Germline CDR1 is MNHEY and CDR2 is SMNVEV (reference sequence). The CDR3: CASSLGWRWSF. CDR3 nucleotide sequence: TGTGCCAGCAGTCTCGGGTGGCGGTGGAGCTTC.

This rearrangement joins TRBV9 to TRBJ2-7; 7 bases are shared with TRBD2. The CDR3 runs to 16 residues. Germline trimming cut 4 bases from V and 2 bases from J; bases unmatched to any gene: 12. CDR1 and CDR2 (germline): SGDLS, YYNGEE. In DNA, the CDR3 is TGTGCCAGCAGCCCTACGGGGGGAGGGTATACCTACGAGCAGTACTTC. Translation gives CASSPTGGGYTYEQYF.

This clone was observed once. This chain links TRBV6-5 with TRBJ2-5; TRBD1 matches at 7 bases. V was pared by 7 bases and J by 1 base, with 9 bases of the junction left unmatched. This CDR3 contains 15 residues. Germline values: CDR1 MNHEY, CDR2 SVGAGI. CDR3 loop: CASTYLGQPQETQYF. The CDR3 DNA is TGTGCCAGCACCTACTTGGGACAGCCCCAAGAGACCCAGTACTTC.

The chain has TRBV5-6 and TRBJ1-1; D gene unclear. Per the germline V gene, CDR1 is SGHDT and CDR2 is YYEEEE. This CDR3 region has 16 residues. V lost 4 bases and J 4 bases, leaving 20 bases between the germline ends. The CDR3 sequence is CASSQYQVPLGTEAFF. CDR3 nucleotide sequence: TGTGCCAGCAGCCAATACCAGGTCCCCTTGGGCACTGAAGCTTTCTTT.

This clone was counted once. The chain joins TRBV15 to TRBJ1-5; D gene ambiguous. Germline loops: CDR1 LNHNV, CDR2 YYDKDF (reference sequence). The V and J ends lost 1 base and 4 bases respectively, with 8 bases between them. This CDR3 has 14 residues. DNA for the CDR3: TGTGCCACCAGCAGAGGACCCGAGAATCAGCCCCAGCATTTT. It specifies CATSRGPENQPQHF.

A note on this clone: The sample carries other DNA sequences with the same CDR3. The chain uses TRBV18 and TRBJ2-5; D remains ambiguous. V shed 3 bases and J shed 5 bases, with 7 bases lying between them. The CDR3 has 12 amino acids. Germline CDR1 is KGHSH and CDR2 is LQKENI. The CDR3: CASSPVRETQYF. DNA of the CDR3: TGTGCCAGCTCACCTGTTCGGGAGACCCAGTACTTC.

The CDR3, as DNA: TGTGCCTGGAGGGTCAGGGGGCTCACTGAAGCTTTCTTT. Protein sequence: CAWRVRGLTEAFF. V and J are TRBV30 and TRBJ1-1; 8 nucleotides agree with TRBD1. The CDR3 sequence is 13 residues long. V lost 3 bases and J lost 4; bases outside the gene matches: 4. Germline V gene sequence: CDR1 GTSNPN, CDR2 SVGIG (reference sequence).

V gene TRBV9 combines with J gene TRBJ2-1, with D tentatively TRBD2 (6 bases). CDR1 is SGDLS, CDR2 YYNGEE, per germline. The V gene lost 4 bases and the J gene lost 0 bases, with 14 bases spanning the gap. The CDR3 runs 16 residues. CDR3 sequence reads: CASSPPDGSSYNEQFF. The CDR3, as DNA: TGTGCCAGCAGCCCCCCGGACGGGAGCTCCTACAATGAGCAGTTCTTC.

J is TRBJ2-3 and V is TRBV27, with 7 bases that match TRBD1. CDR1 is MNHEY and CDR2 is SMNVEV in the germline V gene (reference sequence). CDR3 length: 16 amino acids. V was pared by 5 bases and J by 2 bases, with 10 bases of the junction left unmatched. The CDR3 is CASSTPRGGVTDTQYF. CDR3 nucleotides: TGTGCCAGCAGTACCCCCCGAGGGGGCGTCACAGATACGCAGTATTTT.